Sequencing of this TCR beta chain was carried out in a study of blood T cell repertoires in COVID-19. Study in general: The samples span acute and convalescent COVID-19 from the United States, Italy and Spain.

In the source study's methods: Estimated nucleated cell counts came from reference gene primer amplification. TCRdb keeps only in-frame clones here, not all; method: immunoSEQ multiplex PCR. The DNA gave D and trimming, while V, J and clone size come from that table. The sample includes 220,000 or so clones, about three quarters of them seen just once. In germline, CDR1 is MDHEN, CDR2 SYDVKM. The CDR3 loop spans 14 amino acids. V shed 6 bases and J shed 0 bases, with 11 bases lying between them. Sample: peripheral blood. The receptor was derived from a woman in her 70s with acute or convalescent COVID-19. This chain joins TRBV28 and TRBJ1-2; the D is unclear. Here the CDR3 DNA reads TGTGCCAGCAGCCCCTTGGCTGCTAACTATGGCTACACCTTC. Its translation is CASSPLAANYGYTF.